The sequence of this T cell receptor beta chain was determined in a study of regulatory T cells. The PCR used 52 TRBV and 13 TRBJ primers. Produced via immunoSEQ multiplex PCR; TCRdb's table is partial and in-frame only. In the table there are 20,000 to 25,000 clones, more than 70% of which are singletons. For this clone: Its target is unknown.

General study points: Hydrophobic residues at CDR3 positions 6 and 7 were enriched in conventional CD4+ T cells of CD3G-deficient patients.

Sequenced material: conventional CD4+ T cells sorted from blood. The sequence was obtained from a child between 5 and 17 years old with CD3G deficiency.

CDR3 DNA sequence: TGTGCCAGCAGGGCAGGGCGCCGGGGGACTGAAGCTTTCTTT. It yields the protein CASRAGRRGTEAFF. V and J are TRBV6-6 and TRBJ1-1; the D gene is possibly TRBD1 (5 bases). Germline CDR1 MNHNY, CDR2 SVGAGI (reference sequence). This CDR3 has 14 residues. The V end was cut by 6 bases, the J end by 5 bases, with 16 bases between.